The 15 T cell receptor beta chains below all came from one sample that was sequenced in a study of spatial heterogeneity in lung cancer. TCRdb reanalysed the 5' RACE reads using MiXCR and keeps one entry per CDR3 protein. This sample has roughly 4,200 distinct CDR3 sequences, with roughly a tenth found just once. The sample's time point: sample taken at primary tumor resection. Researchers sequenced whole RNA taken from tumor, nontumor lung or frozen PBMC without sorting. The sample in question was PBMCs, obtained at surgery. Every receptor here comes from a male donor with early-stage non-small cell lung cancer.

This clonotype was seen repeatedly, ten times or more. The chain is built from TRBV5-1 and TRBJ1-2; 9 nucleotides match TRBD1. Per germline, CDR1 SGHRS and CDR2 YFSETQ. The length of the CDR3 is 15 residues. J lost 3 bases, V lost 0 bases, and 3 bases had no gene match. For the CDR3, the DNA is TGCGCCAGCAGCTTGGAGGGGGACAGGGACTATGGCTACACCTTC. Translation gives CASSLEGDRDYGYTF.

This rearrangement joins TRBV10-2 to TRBJ2-2; 7 bases are shared with TRBD2. Germline V gene sequence: CDR1 WSHSY, CDR2 SAAADI. The CDR3 runs to 14 residues. Trimming cost V 6 bases and J 0 bases; bases outside gene matches: 1. The CDR3 loop reads CASSREANTGELFF. The CDR3 coding sequence is TGCGCCAGCAGCCGGGAGGCGAACACCGGGGAGCTGTTTTTT.

In this sample, this clonotype is medium-sized. The genes are TRBV28 and TRBJ2-3, with D perhaps given as TRBD1 or TRBD2 (5 bases each). The CDR3 consists of 18 residues. In germline, CDR1 is MDHEN, CDR2 SYDVKM. V was trimmed by 1 base and J by 2 bases, leaving 19 bases between them. CDR3 sequence (DNA): TGTGCCAGCAGTTTATATCGGACGCCTCTAGGGACCACAGATACGCAGTATTTT. Translating it yields CASSLYRTPLGTTDTQYF. The full variable domain, with the rest looked up from reference TRBV28 and TRBJ2-3, is DVKVTQSSRYLVKRTGEKVFLECVQDMDHENMFWYRQDPGLGLRLIYFSYDVKMKEKGDIPEGYSVSREKKERFSLILESASTNQTSMYLCASSLYRTPLGTTDTQYFGPGTRLTVL.

This clonotype was observed a single time. The chain recombines TRBV20-1 with TRBJ1-2, with 7 bases fitting TRBD1. The CDR3 extends over 13 amino acids. V shed 3 bases, J shed 4 bases, and the junction held 5 bases outside the gene matches. CDR1 and CDR2 from the germline V gene are DFQATT and SNEGSKA (reference sequence). The CDR3 coding sequence is TGCAGTGCTAGCCTCGGGACAGCCTATGGCTACACCTTC. Translating gives CSASLGTAYGYTF.

This clonotype was counted ten times or more. The chain links TRBV12-3 or TRBV12-4 to TRBJ2-7, with 7 bases aligning to TRBD1. The CDR3 loop spans 15 amino acids. V lost 7 bases, J lost 5 bases, and 14 bases stayed unmatched. The CDR3 DNA reads as TGTGCCAGCACCACCTTGGCAGGGGGAGTGGACGAGCAGTACTTC. It specifies CASTTLAGGVDEQYF.

The CDR3 reads CASSEGNYGYTF. In DNA form, the CDR3 reads TGCGCCAGCAGCGAGGGCAACTATGGCTACACCTTC. This chain connects TRBV5-1 to TRBJ1-2; D unresolved. The germline CDR1 and CDR2 sequences are SGHRS and YFSETQ. The ends were cut back, 4 bases at V and 2 bases at J, with 6 bases in the middle. This CDR3 is 12 amino acids long.

This clonotype was observed at least ten times. The chain combines TRBV5-1 with TRBJ1-5; TRBD1 is a possible D gene (5 bases). CDR1 is SGHRS, CDR2 YFSETQ, per germline. With 1 base removed from V and 2 bases from J, the gap between germline ends came to 16 bases. The CDR3 sequence is 17 residues long. This CDR3 reads CASSLNGGEAGNQPQHF. CDR3 sequence (DNA): TGCGCCAGCAGCTTGAACGGAGGGGAGGCAGGCAATCAGCCCCAGCATTTT.

This clonotype was detected many times. The chain uses TRBV13 and TRBJ2-4; 7 nucleotides match TRBD2. The germline V gene encodes CDR1 PRHDT and CDR2 FYEKMQ (reference sequence). After removal of 5 bases from V and 1 base from J, the junction contained 11 bases not matched to a gene. The CDR3 consists of 17 residues. CDR3 nucleotides: TGTGCCAGCAGCGACGGAGCGGGGTACGGGGCCAAAAACATTCAGTACTTC. Translated, it gives CASSDGAGYGAKNIQYF.

This clonotype was seen a handful of times. The gene calls are TRBV4-1 and TRBJ2-6; D ambiguous. This CDR3 has 19 residues. Germline-derived CDR1 and CDR2 are MGHRA and YSYEKL. V dropped 6 bases and J dropped 0 bases, with 21 bases sitting between them. This CDR3 reads CASRSLRAPVGSGANVLTF. The CDR3 nucleotides read TGCGCCAGCAGATCCTTACGGGCCCCGGTGGGCTCTGGGGCCAACGTCCTGACTTTC.

The chain combines TRBV5-6 with TRBJ2-1, with no clear D. CDR3 length equals 18 residues. CDR1 SGHDT and CDR2 YYEEEE come from the germline V gene. Trimming stripped 0 bases from V and 0 bases from J, with 16 bases between. CDR3 amino acids: CASSLGPVRSSSYNEQFF. The CDR3 bases are TGTGCCAGCAGCTTGGGCCCCGTTCGGTCCAGCTCCTACAATGAGCAGTTCTTC. The whole variable domain, filled in from reference TRBV5-6 and TRBJ2-1, reads DAGVTQSPTHLIKTRGQQVTLRCSPKSGHDTVSWYQQALGQGPQFIFQYYEEEERQRGNFPDRFSGHQFPNYSSELNVNALLLGDSALYLCASSLGPVRSSSYNEQFFGPGTRLTVL.

This clonotype occurred many times. The chain uses TRBV20-1 and TRBJ1-1, with a tentative D call TRBD1 (5 bases). This CDR3 comprises 14 residues. CDR1 is DFQATT and CDR2 is SNEGSKA in the germline V gene (reference sequence). Trimming took 8 bases from V and 1 from J, leaving 17 bases between them. CDR3 nucleotide sequence: TGCAGTCCCGAACGGGGGAGCCCGAACACTGAAGCTTTCTTT. It specifies CSPERGSPNTEAFF.

The chain employs TRBV6-8 and TRBJ2-7, with 7 bases lining up with TRBD1. The CDR3 totals 16 residues. With V trimmed by 2 bases and J by 5 bases, 12 bases remained unmatched. CDR1 and CDR2 (germline): MNHGY, SAAAGT. The CDR3 region is CASSYPDRDPCHEQYF. DNA for the CDR3: TGTGCCAGCAGTTACCCTGACAGGGATCCATGTCACGAGCAGTACTTC.

The chain links TRBV3-1 to TRBJ2-1; D possibly corresponds to TRBD2 (5 bases). The CDR3 extends over 18 amino acids. Trimming left V 4 bases short and J 0 bases short, with 19 bases between. Germline V gene data show CDR1 as LGHDT and CDR2 as YNNKEL (reference sequence). CDR3 nucleotides: TGTGCCAGCAGCCCCAAGGGAGAACTAGGCGACTCCTACAATGAGCAGTTCTTC. Amino acid sequence: CASSPKGELGDSYNEQFF.

In this sample, this clonotype turned up a few times. V gene TRBV20-1 combines with J gene TRBJ2-1; D is unclear. The germline V gene has CDR1 DFQATT and CDR2 SNEGSKA (reference sequence). V dropped 3 bases and J dropped 2 bases, with 8 bases sitting between them. CDR3 length equals 13 residues. As DNA, the CDR3 is TGCAGTGCTAGGTTTATTACCTACAATGAGCAGTTCTTC. It encodes CSARFITYNEQFF.

This clonotype was counted at least ten times. The chain couples TRBV2 to TRBJ2-7; no definite D call. From germline, CDR1 is SNHLY and CDR2 FYNNEI. V was trimmed by 8 bases and J by 3 bases, leaving 11 bases between them. This CDR3 region has 12 residues. In DNA, the CDR3 is TGTGCCAGCGAGACGGACCACTACGAGCAGTACTTC. The encoded protein is CASETDHYEQYF. Filled out from reference TRBV2 and TRBJ2-7, the complete variable domain reads EPEVTQTPSHQVTQMGQEVILRCVPISNHLYFYWYRQILGQKVEFLVSFYNNEISEKSEIFDDQFSVERPDGSNFTLKIRSTKLEDSAMYFCASETDHYEQYFGPGTRLTVT.